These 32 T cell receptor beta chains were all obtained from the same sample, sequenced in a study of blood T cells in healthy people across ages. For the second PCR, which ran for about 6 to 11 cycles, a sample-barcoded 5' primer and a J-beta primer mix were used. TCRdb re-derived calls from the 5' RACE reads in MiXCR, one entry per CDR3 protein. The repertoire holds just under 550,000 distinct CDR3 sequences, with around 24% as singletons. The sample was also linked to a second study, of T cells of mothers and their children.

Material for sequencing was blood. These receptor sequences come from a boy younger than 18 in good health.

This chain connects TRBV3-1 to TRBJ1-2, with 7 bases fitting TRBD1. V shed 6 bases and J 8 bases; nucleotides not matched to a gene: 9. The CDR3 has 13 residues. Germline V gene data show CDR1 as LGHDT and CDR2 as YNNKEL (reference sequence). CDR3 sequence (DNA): TGTGCCAGCAGTGACACAGGGGCTGACGGCTACACCTTC. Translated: CASSDTGADGYTF.

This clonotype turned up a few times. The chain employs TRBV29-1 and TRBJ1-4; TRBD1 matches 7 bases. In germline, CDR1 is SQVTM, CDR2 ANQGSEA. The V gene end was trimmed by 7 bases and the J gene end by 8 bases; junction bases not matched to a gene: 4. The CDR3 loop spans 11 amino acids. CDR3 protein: CSAYRGEKLFF. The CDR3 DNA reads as TGCAGCGCCTACAGGGGCGAAAAACTGTTTTTT. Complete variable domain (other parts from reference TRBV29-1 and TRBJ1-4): SAVISQKPSRDICQRGTSLTIQCQVDSQVTMMFWYRQQPGQSLTLIATANQGSEATYESGFVIDKFPISRPNLTFSTLTVSNMSPEDSSIYLCSAYRGEKLFFGSGTQLSVL.

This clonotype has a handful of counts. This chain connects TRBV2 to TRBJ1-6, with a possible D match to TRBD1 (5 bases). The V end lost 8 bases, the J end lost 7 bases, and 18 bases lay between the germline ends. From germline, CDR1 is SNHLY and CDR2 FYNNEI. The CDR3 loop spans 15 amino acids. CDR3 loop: CASLYGAGRNSPLHF. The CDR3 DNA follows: TGTGCCAGCCTTTACGGGGCAGGGAGGAATTCACCCCTCCACTTT.

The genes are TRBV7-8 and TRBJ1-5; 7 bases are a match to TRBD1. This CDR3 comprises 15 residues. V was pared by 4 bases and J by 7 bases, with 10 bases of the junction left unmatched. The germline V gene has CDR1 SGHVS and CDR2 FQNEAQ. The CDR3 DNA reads TGTGCCAGCAGCTCGACAGGGTACTCAGGGCAGCCCCAGCATTTT. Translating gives CASSSTGYSGQPQHF.

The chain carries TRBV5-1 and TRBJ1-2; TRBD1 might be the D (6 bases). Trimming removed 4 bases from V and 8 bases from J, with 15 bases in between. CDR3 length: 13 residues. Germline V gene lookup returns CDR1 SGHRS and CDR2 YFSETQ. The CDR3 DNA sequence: TGCGCCAGCAGCATACGGACAGACAAAGGCTACACCTTC. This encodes CASSIRTDKGYTF.

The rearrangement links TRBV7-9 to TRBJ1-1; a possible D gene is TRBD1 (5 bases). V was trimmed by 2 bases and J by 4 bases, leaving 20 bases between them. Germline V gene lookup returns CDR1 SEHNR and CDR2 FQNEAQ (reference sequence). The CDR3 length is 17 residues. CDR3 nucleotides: TGTGCCAGCAGCTTACCAGAAGTTGGGGCGCGCGGCACTGAAGCTTTCTTT. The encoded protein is CASSLPEVGARGTEAFF.

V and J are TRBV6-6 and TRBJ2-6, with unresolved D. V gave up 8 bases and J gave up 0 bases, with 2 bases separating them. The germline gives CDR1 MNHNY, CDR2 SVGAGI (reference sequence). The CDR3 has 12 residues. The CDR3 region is CASRSGANVLTF. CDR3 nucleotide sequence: TGTGCCAGCCGCTCTGGGGCCAACGTCCTGACTTTC.

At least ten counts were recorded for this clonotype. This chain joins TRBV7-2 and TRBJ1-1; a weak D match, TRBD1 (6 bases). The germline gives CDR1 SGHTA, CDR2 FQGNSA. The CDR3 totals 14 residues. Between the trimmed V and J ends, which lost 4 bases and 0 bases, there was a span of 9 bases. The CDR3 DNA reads TGTGCCAGCAGCTCACAGGGCATGAACACTGAAGCTTTCTTT. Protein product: CASSSQGMNTEAFF.

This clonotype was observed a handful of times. The CDR3: CASSYRGNEKLFF. The CDR3 DNA is TGTGCCAGCAGTTACAGGGGGAATGAAAAACTGTTTTTT. The chain joins TRBV6-5 to TRBJ1-4, with D perhaps TRBD1 (6 bases). The germline V gene encodes CDR1 MNHEY and CDR2 SVGAGI. CDR3 size: 13 residues. Trimming removed 2 bases from V and 5 bases from J, with 6 bases in between.

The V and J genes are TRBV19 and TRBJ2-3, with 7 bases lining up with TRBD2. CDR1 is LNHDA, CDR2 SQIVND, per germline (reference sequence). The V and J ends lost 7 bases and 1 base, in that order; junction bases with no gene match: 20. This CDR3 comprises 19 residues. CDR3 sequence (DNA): TGTGCCAGTACGGGGGGTTTGGCGGGGAGCCTTATGGGCACAGATACGCAGTATTTT. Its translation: CASTGGLAGSLMGTDTQYF.

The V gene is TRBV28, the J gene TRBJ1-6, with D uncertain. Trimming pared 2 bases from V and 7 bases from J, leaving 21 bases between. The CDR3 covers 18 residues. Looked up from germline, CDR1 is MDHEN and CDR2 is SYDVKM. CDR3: CASSLERLAQLRNSPLHF. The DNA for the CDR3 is TGTGCCAGCAGTTTAGAGAGGTTGGCTCAACTTCGGAATTCACCCCTCCACTTT.

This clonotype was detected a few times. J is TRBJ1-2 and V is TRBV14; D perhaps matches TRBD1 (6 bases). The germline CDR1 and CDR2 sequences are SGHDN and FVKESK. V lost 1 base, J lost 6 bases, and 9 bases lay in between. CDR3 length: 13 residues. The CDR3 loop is CASSQANRDGYTF. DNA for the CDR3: TGTGCCAGCAGCCAAGCGAACAGGGATGGCTACACCTTC.

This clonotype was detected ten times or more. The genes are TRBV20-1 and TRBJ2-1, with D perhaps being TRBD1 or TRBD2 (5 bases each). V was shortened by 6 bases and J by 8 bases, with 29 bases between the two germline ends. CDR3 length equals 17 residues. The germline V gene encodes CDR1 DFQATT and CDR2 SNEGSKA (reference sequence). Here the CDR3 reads CSAPSIHLGTPRDEQFF. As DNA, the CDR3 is TGCAGTGCCCCATCGATACATCTCGGGACCCCACGGGATGAGCAGTTCTTC.

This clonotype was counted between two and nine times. Written as DNA, the CDR3 is TGTGCCAGCAGCAAAGCCAGGGAGACTAGTAATTCACCCCTCCACTTT. This gives the protein CASSKARETSNSPLHF. The chain recombines TRBV21-1 with TRBJ1-6; the table's D call TRBD1 went unverified against the DNA. TRBV21-1 is classified as a pseudogene. This CDR3 comprises 16 residues.

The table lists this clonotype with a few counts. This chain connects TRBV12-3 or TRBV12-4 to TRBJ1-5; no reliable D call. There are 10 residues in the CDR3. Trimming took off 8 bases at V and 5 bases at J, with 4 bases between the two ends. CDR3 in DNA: TGTGCCAGCGGACATCAGCCCCAGCATTTT. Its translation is CASGHQPQHF.

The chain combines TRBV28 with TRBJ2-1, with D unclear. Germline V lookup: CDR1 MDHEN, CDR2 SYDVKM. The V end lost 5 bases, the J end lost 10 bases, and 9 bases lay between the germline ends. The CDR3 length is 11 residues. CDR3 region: CASSTNWEQFF. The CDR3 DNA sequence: TGTGCCAGCAGTACTAATTGGGAGCAGTTCTTC.

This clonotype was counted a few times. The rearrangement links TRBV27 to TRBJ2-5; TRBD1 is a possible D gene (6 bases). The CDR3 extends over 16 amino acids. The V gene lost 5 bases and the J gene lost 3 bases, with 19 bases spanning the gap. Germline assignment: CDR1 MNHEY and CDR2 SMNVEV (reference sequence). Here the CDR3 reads CASSVYRVRLEETQYF. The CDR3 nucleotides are TGTGCCAGCAGTGTCTACAGGGTGAGGCTGGAAGAGACCCAGTACTTC.

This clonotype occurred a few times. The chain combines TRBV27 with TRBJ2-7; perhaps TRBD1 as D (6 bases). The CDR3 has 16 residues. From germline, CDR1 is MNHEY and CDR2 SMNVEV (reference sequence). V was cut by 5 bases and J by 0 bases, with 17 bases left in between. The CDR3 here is CASSPRGPGASYEQYF. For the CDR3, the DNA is TGTGCCAGCAGTCCCAGGGGACCAGGGGCCTCCTACGAGCAGTACTTC.

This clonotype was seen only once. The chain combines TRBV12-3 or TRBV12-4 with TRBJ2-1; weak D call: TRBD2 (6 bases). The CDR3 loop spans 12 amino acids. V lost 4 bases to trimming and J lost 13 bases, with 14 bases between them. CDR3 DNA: TGTGCCAGCAGTTCGGAGGGACGCCTTCAGTTCTTC. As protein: CASSSEGRLQFF.

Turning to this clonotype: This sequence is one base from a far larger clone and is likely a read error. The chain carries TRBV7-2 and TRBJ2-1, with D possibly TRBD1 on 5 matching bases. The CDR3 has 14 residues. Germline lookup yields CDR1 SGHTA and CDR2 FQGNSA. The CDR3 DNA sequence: TGTGCCAGCAGCTTAGGGGGCTCCTACAATGAGCGGTTCTTC. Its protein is CASSLGGSYNERFF.

CDR3 loop: CASSQDRGGYSGANVLTF. In DNA, the CDR3 is TGCGCCAGCAGCCAAGATCGCGGAGGCTACTCTGGGGCCAACGTCCTGACTTTC. The gene calls are TRBV4-3 and TRBJ2-6, with D tentatively TRBD2 (5 bases). There are 18 residues in the CDR3. Per germline, CDR1 LGHNA and CDR2 YSLEER. V lost 0 bases and J 0 bases, leaving 12 bases between the germline ends.

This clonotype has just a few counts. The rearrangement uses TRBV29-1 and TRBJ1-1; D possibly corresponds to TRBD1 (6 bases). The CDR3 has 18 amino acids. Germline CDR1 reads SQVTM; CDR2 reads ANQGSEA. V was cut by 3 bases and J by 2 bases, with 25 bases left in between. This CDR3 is CSVDGGPIGGRGNTEAFF. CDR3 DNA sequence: TGCAGCGTTGATGGGGGTCCGATTGGGGGGCGAGGCAACACTGAAGCTTTCTTT.

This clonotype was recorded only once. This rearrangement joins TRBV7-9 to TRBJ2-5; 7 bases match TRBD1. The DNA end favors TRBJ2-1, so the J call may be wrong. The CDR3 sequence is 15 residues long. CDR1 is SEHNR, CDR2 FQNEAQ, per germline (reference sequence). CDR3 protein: CASSLARDRSNEQFF. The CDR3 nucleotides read TGTGCCAGCAGCTTAGCCCGGGACAGAAGCAATGAGCAGTTCTTC.

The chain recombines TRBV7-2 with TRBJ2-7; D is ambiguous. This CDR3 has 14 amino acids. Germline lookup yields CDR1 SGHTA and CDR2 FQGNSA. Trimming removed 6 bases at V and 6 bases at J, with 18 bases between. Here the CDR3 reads CASSHRLGSGEQYF. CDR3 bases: TGTGCCAGCAGTCATCGACTGGGTTCGGGCGAGCAGTACTTC.

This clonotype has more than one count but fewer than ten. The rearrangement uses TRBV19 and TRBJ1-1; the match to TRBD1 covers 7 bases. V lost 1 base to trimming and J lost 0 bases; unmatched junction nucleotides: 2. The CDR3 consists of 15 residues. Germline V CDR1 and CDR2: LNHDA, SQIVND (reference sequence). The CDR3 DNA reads TGTGCCAGTAGTATAGTGCAGGGGGTGAACACTGAAGCTTTCTTT. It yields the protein CASSIVQGVNTEAFF.

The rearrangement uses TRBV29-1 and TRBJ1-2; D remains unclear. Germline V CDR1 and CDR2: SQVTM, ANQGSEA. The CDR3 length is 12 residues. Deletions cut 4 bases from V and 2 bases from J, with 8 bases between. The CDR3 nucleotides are TGCAGCGTTGGTGGGGAAAACTATGGCTACACCTTC. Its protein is CSVGGENYGYTF. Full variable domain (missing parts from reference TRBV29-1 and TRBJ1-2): SAVISQKPSRDICQRGTSLTIQCQVDSQVTMMFWYRQQPGQSLTLIATANQGSEATYESGFVIDKFPISRPNLTFSTLTVSNMSPEDSSIYLCSVGGENYGYTFGSGTRLTVV.

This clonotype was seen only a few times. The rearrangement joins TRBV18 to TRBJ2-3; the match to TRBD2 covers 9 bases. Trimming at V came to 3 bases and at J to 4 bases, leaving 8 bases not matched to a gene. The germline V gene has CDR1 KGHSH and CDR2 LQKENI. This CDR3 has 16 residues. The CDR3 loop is CASSPTSGRSADTQYF. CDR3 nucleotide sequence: TGTGCCAGCTCACCGACGAGCGGGAGGTCGGCAGATACGCAGTATTTT. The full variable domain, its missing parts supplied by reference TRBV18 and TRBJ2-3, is NAGVMQNPRHLVRRRGQEARLRCSPMKGHSHVYWYRQLPEEGLKFMVYLQKENIIDESGMPKERFSAEFPKEGPSILRIQQVVRGDSAAYFCASSPTSGRSADTQYFGPGTRLTVL.

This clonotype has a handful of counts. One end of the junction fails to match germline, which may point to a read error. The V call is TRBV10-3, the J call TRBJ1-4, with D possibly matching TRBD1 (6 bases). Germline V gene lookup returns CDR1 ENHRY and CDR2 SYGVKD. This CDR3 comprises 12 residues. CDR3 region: CASGEGDEELFF. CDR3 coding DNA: TGTGCCTCCGGTGAGGGGGATGAAGAACTGTTTTTT.

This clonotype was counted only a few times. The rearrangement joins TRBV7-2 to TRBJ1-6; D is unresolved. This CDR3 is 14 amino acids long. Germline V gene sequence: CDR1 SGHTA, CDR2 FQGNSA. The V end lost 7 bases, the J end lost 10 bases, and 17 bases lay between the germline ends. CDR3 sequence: CASTHGGFGSPLHF. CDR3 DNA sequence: TGTGCCAGCACCCATGGTGGATTCGGCTCACCCCTCCACTTT.

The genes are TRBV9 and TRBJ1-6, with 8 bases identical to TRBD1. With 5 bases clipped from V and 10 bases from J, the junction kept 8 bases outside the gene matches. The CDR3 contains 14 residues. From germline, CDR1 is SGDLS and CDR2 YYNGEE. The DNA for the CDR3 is TGTGCCAGCAGTCGGACAGGGTTGGGATCACCCCTCCACTTT. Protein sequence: CASSRTGLGSPLHF. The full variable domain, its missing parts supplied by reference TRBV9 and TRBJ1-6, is DSGVTQTPKHLITATGQRVTLRCSPRSGDLSVYWYQQSLDQGLQFLIQYYNGEERAKGNILERFSAQQFPDLHSELNLSSLELGDSALYFCASSRTGLGSPLHFGNGTRLTVT.

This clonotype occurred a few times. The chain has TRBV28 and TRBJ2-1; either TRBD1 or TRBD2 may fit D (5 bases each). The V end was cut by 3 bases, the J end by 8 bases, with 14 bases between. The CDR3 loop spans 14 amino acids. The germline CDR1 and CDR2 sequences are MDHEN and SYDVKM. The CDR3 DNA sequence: TGTGCCAGCAGTTTTACAGGAGGTTTGGATGAGCAGTTCTTC. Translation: CASSFTGGLDEQFF.

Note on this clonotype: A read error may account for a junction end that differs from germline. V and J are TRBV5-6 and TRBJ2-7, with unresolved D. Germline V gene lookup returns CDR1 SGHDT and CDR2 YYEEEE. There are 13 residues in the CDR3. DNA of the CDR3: TGTGCCAGTAGCTTGGCCCGTCGCGCCGAGCAGTACTTC. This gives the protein CASSLARRAEQYF. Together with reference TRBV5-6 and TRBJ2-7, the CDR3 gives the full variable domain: DAGVTQSPTHLIKTRGQQVTLRCSPKSGHDTVSWYQQALGQGPQFIFQYYEEEERQRGNFPDRFSGHQFPNYSSELNVNALLLGDSALYLCASSLARRAEQYFGPGTRLTVT.